This TCR beta chain was recorded in a study of T-cell memory formation after mild COVID-19. General study results and limits: Pre-infection memory held some responding clones, suggesting pre-existing cross-reactive T cells responded. Contracting clones, day 15 to 85, had balanced CD4/CD8, and later expanders favored CD4+.

This clonotype turned up a few times. Its antigen remains unknown. The CDR3 spans 16 residues. The germline CDR1 and CDR2 sequences are MNHEY and SVGAGI. Losses at the gene ends were 6 bases for V and 10 bases for J; bases not matched to a gene: 9. MiXCR, run by TCRdb on the 5' RACE reads, gives a single entry per CDR3 protein. The repertoire consists of 200,000 to 250,000 distinct CDR3 sequences, with roughly 15% occurring once and the leading ten covering around 2.2%. The V and J genes are TRBV6-5 and TRBJ2-1, with TRBD2 matching over 16 bases. This TCR was sampled from an adult woman who had mild COVID-19 (a few samples of this study predate the infection). Cell type and time point are not known. Specimen: PBMCs or a T cell subset sorted from them (not recorded which). CDR3 region: CASSHSGLAGGEEQFF. The DNA for the CDR3 is TGTGCCAGCAGCCATTCGGGACTAGCGGGAGGGGAAGAGCAGTTCTTC.